This entry concerns a single T cell receptor beta chain. This clonotype occurred many times. Its recognized antigen is unknown. Base-call qualities are not available, and no considerably larger clone is one nucleotide away. Hyperthyroidism was defined as stable when no progression to ophthalmopathy occurred within 18 months of follow-up. Hyperthyroidism patients were newly diagnosed, were aged 18 to 65 years, and had a disease duration under 2 months. Patients with other autoimmune diseases, uncontrolled infections, pregnancy or lactation were excluded from the study. Diagnosis relied on clinical symptoms, serum thyroxine, TRAb, thyroid ultrasound and orbital computed tomography. Ficoll-Paque density gradient centrifugation was used to isolate PBMCs from around 10 ml of fresh peripheral blood. Total RNA was extracted using Trizol reagent, and RNA quality was checked on an Agilent 2100 Bioanalyzer.

Including cysteine and phenylalanine, the CDR3 has 20 amino acids. The CDR3 DNA has 60 bases and is translated from base 1. The V end gives up 7 bases and the J end 0 bases, leaving 18 bases in the junction not matched to a gene. The CDR1 and CDR2 encoded by the germline V gene are MRHNA and SNTAGT. This sample stems from a study of Graves' ophthalmopathy and Graves' hyperthyroidism (dated by TCRdb to 2017 to 2018). In the study overall: Peripheral blood was collected at initial diagnosis, before any treatment. TCR beta repertoire signatures were used to distinguish Graves' ophthalmopathy from Graves' hyperthyroidism and to predict progression to ophthalmopathy. In total, around 140 blood samples were TCR-sequenced: 40 to 45 ophthalmopathy, around 75 hyperthyroidism and roughly 17 hyperthyroidism-to-ophthalmopathy patients. A discovery set of 100 patients (43 ophthalmopathy, 55 to 60 stable hyperthyroidism) was enrolled to explore V-J signatures distinguishing ophthalmopathy from hyperthyroidism. For independent validation, a separate cohort was made up of 18 hyperthyroidism patients plus 17 patients who later progressed from hyperthyroidism to ophthalmopathy. In more than five hyperthyroidism patients, T-cell repertoires of thyroid tissue and blood were compared. Following sampling, methimazole starting at 30 mg daily was administered to hyperthyroidism patients, and high-dose intravenous methylprednisolone was administered to ophthalmopathy patients. Results and caveats for the whole study, not just this receptor: In validation, the model predicted ophthalmopathy progression with nearly 71% sensitivity and less than 80% specificity; roughly eleven predicted patients were CT-confirmed with GO in a median of approximately six months. Most expanded thyroid clonotypes with a frequency above 0.001 also appeared in blood, which suggests that blood repertoires may reflect the immune response in the thyroid. Sample size was not predetermined statistically, and investigators were not blinded to group allocation. In cross-validation, the 13-signature model distinguished ophthalmopathy from stable hyperthyroidism with nearly 90% sensitivity and about 84% specificity, and in the test set the corresponding values were about 80% and 75%.

For repertoire sequencing, the TCR beta CDR3 regions were amplified from RNA transcripts. The first round of RT-PCR was done with HTBI primers and the Qiagen OneStep RT-PCR kit, and was followed by a second round of multiplex PCR, then size selection and purification. Sequencing of the libraries was carried out on an Illumina HiSeq2000 in paired-end mode with 100 bp reads. On the study's bioinformatics: Reads were processed with SOAPnuke, discarding reads with adapters, uncalled bases, mean Phred below 15, or no exact constant-primer or identifier match. High-quality paired reads were merged with COPE v1.2.5. Clonotypes were defined as unique nucleotide sequences and were aligned to IMGT TRB V, D and J references using MiTCR v1.1. The analysis was limited to V-J combinations with a frequency above 0.0001, which together covered more than 98% of repertoires. For each V-J combination, a TCR clonal expansion and chaos score was defined as F50 clonal expansion divided by the chaos observed in the TCRdist matrix. Features were reduced by Welch's t-statistics and random forest to around 13 V-J combinations, which fed a naive Bayes classifier. The Morisita-Horn index was used to measure how similar the thyroid and blood repertoires were. The public sequencing data were trimmed at Q25 with fastp and processed into clonotypes with MiXCR by TCRdb, which kept only in-frame beta chains. Rows are unified per CDR3 protein, each entry keeping the most common DNA and genes. The V and J calls shown here were made by TCRdb, not taken from the authors' results. This sample gives 300,000 to 400,000 distinct CDR3 sequences in total; about 18% of them show up just once. The ten largest make up 2% to 2.5% of the sample.

The sequencing sample was made of peripheral blood. The sequence was collected from an adult woman with stable Graves' hyperthyroidism. Rearrangement joined TRBV6-4 to TRBJ2-5; TRBD2 lines up with 12 middle nucleotides. The CDR3 corresponds to CASTGLSSTSGSGYQETQYF. The bases read TGTGCCAGCACCGGACTTTCCTCGACTAGCGGGAGTGGGTACCAAGAGACCCAGTACTTC.